The 12 T cell receptor beta chains below were found in one sample sequenced in a study of T cell repertoires in cytomegalovirus infection. TCRdb fed the reads into MiXCR, producing one record per CDR3 protein. The sample lists 300,000 to 400,000 distinct CDR3 sequences, around a quarter occurring once. These receptors have no known antigen. The source was cultured PBMCs, collected from culture after CMV antigen stimulation. The receptors come from a human donor in good health (CMV status not recorded). Some clones in this sample may be carry-over from other donors' samples.

In its sample, this clonotype was seen a few times. The chain couples TRBV28 to TRBJ1-3; a possible D gene is TRBD1 (5 bases). This CDR3 spans 17 amino acids. Trimming shortened V by 5 bases and J by 4 bases, and 21 bases separated the two germline ends. Germline V gives CDR1 MDHEN, CDR2 SYDVKM. This CDR3 is CASSVGDPGRTGNTIYF. The CDR3 DNA reads as TGTGCCAGCAGTGTCGGCGACCCGGGACGGACAGGAAACACCATATATTTT.

This clonotype was counted ten times or more. The rearrangement uses TRBV12-3 or TRBV12-4 and TRBJ1-3; D is undetermined. Trimming removed 6 bases at V and 0 bases at J, with 9 bases between. CDR3 length: 14 amino acids. The CDR3, as DNA: TGTGCCAGCAGCGCCTACAGCTCTGGAAACACCATATATTTT. Residues: CASSAYSSGNTIYF.

The sample holds a few counts of this clonotype. J is TRBJ2-3 and V is TRBV28; 7 positions match TRBD1. The CDR3 loop spans 18 amino acids. Trimming removed 6 bases from V and 8 bases from J; junction bases left unmatched: 23. Per the germline V gene, CDR1 is MDHEN and CDR2 is SYDVKM. The CDR3 bases are TGTGCCAGCAGCTCGAACAGGGGTTTGGGGCAATGGTCGGGTACGCAGTATTTT. As protein: CASSSNRGLGQWSGTQYF.

This rearrangement joins TRBV7-9 to TRBJ2-4; 7 bases map to TRBD2. Trimming cost V 1 base and J 3 bases; bases outside gene matches: 9. The CDR3 loop spans 17 amino acids. Looked up from germline, CDR1 is SEHNR and CDR2 is FQNEAQ (reference sequence). CDR3 sequence: CASSLGGLGIGKNIQYF. CDR3 DNA: TGTGCCAGCAGCTTAGGAGGACTAGGGATTGGCAAAAACATTCAGTACTTC.

The chain recombines TRBV7-9 with TRBJ1-6; 7 nucleotides match TRBD1. V dropped 4 bases and J dropped 10; count of bases not matched to a gene: 7. The CDR3 consists of 14 residues. Germline V gene data show CDR1 as SEHNR and CDR2 as FQNEAQ (reference sequence). The CDR3 loop is CASSSTGVGSPLHF. CDR3 nucleotides: TGTGCCAGCAGCTCAACAGGGGTGGGCTCACCCCTCCACTTT. Full variable domain (outside the CDR3, taken from reference TRBV7-9 and TRBJ1-6): DTGVSQNPRHKITKRGQNVTFRCDPISEHNRLYWYRQTLGQGPEFLTYFQNEAQLEKSRLLSDRFSAERPKGSFSTLEIQRTEQGDSAMYLCASSSTGVGSPLHFGNGTRLTVT.

This clonotype was seen ten or more times. V is TRBV7-2 and J is TRBJ2-2, with a weak D call TRBD2 (5 bases). The length of the CDR3 is 15 residues. The V gene's germline CDR1 is SGHTA and CDR2 FQGNSA. The V end lost 6 bases, the J end lost 1 base, and 12 bases lay between the germline ends. CDR3 residues: CASRGGSLNTGELFF. The CDR3 nucleotides read TGTGCCAGCAGGGGCGGGTCCCTGAACACCGGGGAGCTGTTTTTT.

In this sample, this clonotype turned up many times. CDR3 in DNA: TGTGCCAGCAGCTTCCGGGACAGACCTAACTATGGCTACACCTTC. It yields the protein CASSFRDRPNYGYTF. The J gene is TRBJ1-2, the V gene TRBV7-2, with TRBD1 matching over 7 bases. The CDR3 is 15 residues long. The germline V gene has CDR1 SGHTA and CDR2 FQGNSA. J was trimmed by 0 bases and V by 3 bases; bases with no gene match: 4.

The chain combines TRBV2 with TRBJ2-1, with TRBD2 identical over 9 bases. There are 13 residues in the CDR3. Germline CDR1 and CDR2: SNHLY and FYNNEI. The trim removed 7 bases at V and 10 bases at J, leaving 8 bases unmatched. The CDR3 sequence is CASNLAGVGEQFF. For the CDR3, the DNA is TGTGCCAGCAACTTAGCGGGAGTGGGGGAGCAGTTCTTC. Full variable domain (missing parts from reference TRBV2 and TRBJ2-1): EPEVTQTPSHQVTQMGQEVILRCVPISNHLYFYWYRQILGQKVEFLVSFYNNEISEKSEIFDDQFSVERPDGSNFTLKIRSTKLEDSAMYFCASNLAGVGEQFFGPGTRLTVL.

The chain carries TRBV28 and TRBJ2-7; tentative D call: TRBD1 (5 bases). This CDR3 has 14 amino acids. Germline V lookup: CDR1 MDHEN, CDR2 SYDVKM. With 2 bases removed from V and 4 bases from J, the gap between germline ends came to 12 bases. The CDR3 sequence is CASSLVTGLYEQYF. The CDR3, as DNA: TGTGCCAGCAGTTTAGTTACAGGCCTATACGAGCAGTACTTC.

This clonotype turned up a few times. The V and J genes are TRBV11-2 and TRBJ2-7, with TRBD1 identical over 8 bases. CDR1 and CDR2 from the germline V gene are SGHAT and FQNNGV. Trimming at V came to 5 bases and at J to 1 base, leaving 7 bases not matched to a gene. The CDR3 is 15 residues long. CDR3 in amino acids: CASSKGQGKSYEQYV. Written as DNA, the CDR3 is TGTGCCAGCAGCAAAGGACAGGGCAAATCCTACGAGCAGTACGTC.

The chain couples TRBV4-3 to TRBJ1-6, with 9 bases aligning to TRBD1. This CDR3 has 15 residues. Losses at the gene ends were 5 bases for V and 7 bases for J; bases not matched to a gene: 6. Germline CDR1 reads LGHNA; CDR2 reads YSLEER. CDR3 coding DNA: TGCGCCAGCAGCTTACAGGGGGCGGACAATTCACCCCTCCACTTT. This translates into CASSLQGADNSPLHF.

This clonotype showed up many times. The chain joins TRBV7-8 to TRBJ2-7, with 7 bases aligning to TRBD2. With 5 bases clipped from V and 1 base from J, the junction kept 2 bases outside the gene matches. This CDR3 contains 13 residues. The V gene's germline CDR1 is SGHVS and CDR2 FQNEAQ. The CDR3 region has the DNA TGTGCCAGCAGCCGGGGGGTTTCCTACGAGCAGTACGTC. It yields the protein CASSRGVSYEQYV.